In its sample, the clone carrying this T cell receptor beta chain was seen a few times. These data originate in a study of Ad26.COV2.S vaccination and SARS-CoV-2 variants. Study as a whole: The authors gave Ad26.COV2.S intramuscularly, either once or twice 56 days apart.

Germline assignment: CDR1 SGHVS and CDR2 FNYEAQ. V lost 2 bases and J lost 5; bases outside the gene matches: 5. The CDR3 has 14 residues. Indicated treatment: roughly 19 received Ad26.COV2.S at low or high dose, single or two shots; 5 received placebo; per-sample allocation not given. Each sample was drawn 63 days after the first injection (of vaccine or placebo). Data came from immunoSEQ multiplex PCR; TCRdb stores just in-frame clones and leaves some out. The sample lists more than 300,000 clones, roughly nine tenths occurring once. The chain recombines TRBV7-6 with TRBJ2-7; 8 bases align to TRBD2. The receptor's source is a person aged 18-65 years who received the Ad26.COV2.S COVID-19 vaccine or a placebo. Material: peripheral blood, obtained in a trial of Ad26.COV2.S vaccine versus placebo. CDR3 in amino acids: CASSLREGPDEQYF. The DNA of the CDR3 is TGTGCCAGCAGCTTACGGGAGGGCCCCGACGAGCAGTACTTC.